Following are 9 T cell receptor beta chains from one sample sequenced in a study of blood T cell repertoires in COVID-19. Measured with immunoSEQ multiplex PCR; TCRdb has only the in-frame clones, and not every one. The top ten clones hold about 2.7% of a sample with under 200,000 clones, roughly four fifths of them seen once. The specimen sequenced was peripheral blood. These receptors originate from a human donor with acute or convalescent COVID-19. The donor label of this sample is uncertain.

This clone appeared once. This chain uses TRBV2 with TRBJ1-6, with TRBD1 matching 11 bases. V shed 1 base and J 9 bases; nucleotides not matched to a gene: 2. CDR1 is SNHLY and CDR2 is FYNNEI in the germline V gene. This CDR3 spans 15 amino acids. The CDR3 loop is CASSEVGTGGSPLHF. The CDR3 coding sequence is TGTGCCAGCAGTGAAGTGGGGACAGGGGGTTCACCCCTCCACTTT.

V gene TRBV2 combines with J gene TRBJ2-1; TRBD2 matches 10 bases. The germline gives CDR1 SNHLY, CDR2 FYNNEI. CDR3 length equals 16 residues. J gave up 6 bases and V 8 bases, and 13 bases lay outside the gene matches. CDR3 coding DNA: TGTGCCAGCGGGTCTCTAGCGGGGGTAATCGTCAATGAGCAGTTCTTC. Translation: CASGSLAGVIVNEQFF.

The rearrangement uses TRBV5-1 and TRBJ2-5; 11 nucleotides agree with TRBD2. Germline values: CDR1 SGHRS, CDR2 YFSETQ. V gave up 0 bases and J gave up 5 bases; unmatched junction bases: 3. This CDR3 is built from 15 residues. The CDR3 loop is CASSLDRTSGETQYF. Here the CDR3 DNA reads TGCGCCAGCAGCTTGGATCGGACTAGCGGGGAGACCCAGTACTTC.

V usage is TRBV18 and J usage is TRBJ1-6; 9 nucleotides agree with TRBD1. V lost 6 bases to trimming and J lost 6 bases; unmatched junction nucleotides: 6. The CDR3 runs to 15 residues. CDR1 and CDR2 (germline): KGHSH, LQKENI. This chain's CDR3 is CASSRTGDVNSPLHF. Written as DNA, the CDR3 is TGTGCCAGCTCGCGGACAGGGGATGTTAATTCACCCCTCCACTTT.

The rearrangement links TRBV5-1 to TRBJ2-5; 9 nucleotides match TRBD1. From germline, CDR1 is SGHRS and CDR2 YFSETQ. V lost 3 bases to trimming and J lost 3 bases; unmatched junction nucleotides: 6. The CDR3 runs 15 residues. DNA of the CDR3: TGCGCCAGCAGCTCCACCGGGACAGGGAAAGAGACCCAGTACTTC. This encodes CASSSTGTGKETQYF. Complete variable domain (other parts from reference TRBV5-1 and TRBJ2-5): KAGVTQTPRYLIKTRGQQVTLSCSPISGHRSVSWYQQTPGQGLQFLFEYFSETQRNKGNFPGRFSGRQFSNSRSEMNVSTLELGDSALYLCASSSTGTGKETQYFGPGTRLLVL.

This chain links TRBV6-6 with TRBJ2-7; 9 nucleotides match TRBD2. The germline gives CDR1 MNHNY, CDR2 SVGAGI (reference sequence). This CDR3 spans 15 amino acids. V trimming: 0 bases; J trimming: 7 bases; junction bases outside the gene matches: 7. The CDR3 nucleotides read TGTGCCAGCAGTTACTCGGGCGGGGGGGCCGAAGAGCAGTACTTC. Translation gives CASSYSGGGAEEQYF.

This clone showed up just a few times. The rearrangement joins TRBV7-9 to TRBJ2-3, with TRBD1 as a possible D gene (6 bases). Germline V gives CDR1 SEHNR, CDR2 FQNEAQ (reference sequence). CDR3 length: 16 residues. V gave up 5 bases and J gave up 5 bases, with 20 bases separating them. CDR3 in amino acids: CASSLQGSSSVDTQYF. In DNA form, the CDR3 reads TGTGCCAGCAGCCTCCAGGGGTCTTCGTCTGTAGATACGCAGTATTTT.

The genes are TRBV6-1 and TRBJ1-6, with D perhaps matching TRBD1 (5 bases). Germline CDR1 reads MNHNS; CDR2 reads SASEGT. The CDR3 is 14 amino acids. V was cut by 2 bases and J by 8 bases, with 10 bases left in between. DNA for the CDR3: TGTGCCAGCAGTGAATCGTGGGGCTATTCACCCCTCCACTTT. Translating it yields CASSESWGYSPLHF.

The V and J genes are TRBV4-1 and TRBJ2-3, with D possibly being TRBD1 (6 bases). V lost 0 bases to trimming and J lost 2 bases, with 9 bases between them. This CDR3 spans 15 amino acids. The germline V gene encodes CDR1 MGHRA and CDR2 YSYEKL. The CDR3 DNA reads TGCGCCAGCAGCCAAGATGGACAGCCCACAGATACGCAGTATTTT. It yields the protein CASSQDGQPTDTQYF.